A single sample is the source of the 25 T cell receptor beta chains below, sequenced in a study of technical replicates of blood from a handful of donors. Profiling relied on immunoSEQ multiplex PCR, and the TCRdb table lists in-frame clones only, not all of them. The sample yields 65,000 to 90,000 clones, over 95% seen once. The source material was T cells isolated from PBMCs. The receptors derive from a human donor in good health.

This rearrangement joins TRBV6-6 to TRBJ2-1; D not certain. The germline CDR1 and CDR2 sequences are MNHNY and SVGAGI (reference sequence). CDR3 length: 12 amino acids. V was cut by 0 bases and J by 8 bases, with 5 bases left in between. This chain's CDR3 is CASSYSLDEQFF. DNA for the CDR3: TGTGCCAGCAGTTACTCACTGGATGAGCAGTTCTTC.

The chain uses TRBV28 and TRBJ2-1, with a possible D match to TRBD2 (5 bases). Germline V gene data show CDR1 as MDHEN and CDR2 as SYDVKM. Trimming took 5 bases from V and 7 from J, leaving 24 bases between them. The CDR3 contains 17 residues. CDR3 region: CASSKSVLRASQNEQFF. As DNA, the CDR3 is TGTGCCAGCAGTAAATCCGTATTGAGGGCCTCCCAGAATGAGCAGTTCTTC.

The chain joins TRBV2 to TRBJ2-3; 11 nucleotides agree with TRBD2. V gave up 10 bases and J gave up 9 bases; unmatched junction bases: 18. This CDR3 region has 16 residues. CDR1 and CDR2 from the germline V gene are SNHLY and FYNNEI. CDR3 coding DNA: TGTGCCATACTCAAGGGGGATAGCGGGAGGGCCGGGACGCAGTATTTT. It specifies CAILKGDSGRAGTQYF.

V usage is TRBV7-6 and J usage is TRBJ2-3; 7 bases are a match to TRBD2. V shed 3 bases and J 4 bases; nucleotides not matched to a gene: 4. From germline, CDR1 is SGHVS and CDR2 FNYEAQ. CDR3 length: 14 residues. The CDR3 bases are TGTGCCAGCAGCTTTACCAGCGGGGCAGATACGCAGTATTTT. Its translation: CASSFTSGADTQYF. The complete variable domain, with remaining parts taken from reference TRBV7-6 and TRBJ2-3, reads GAGVSQSPRYKVTKRGQDVALRCDPISGHVSLYWYRQALGQGPEFLTYFNYEAQQDKSGLPNDRFSAERPEGSISTLTIQRTEQRDSAMYRCASSFTSGADTQYFGPGTRLTVL.

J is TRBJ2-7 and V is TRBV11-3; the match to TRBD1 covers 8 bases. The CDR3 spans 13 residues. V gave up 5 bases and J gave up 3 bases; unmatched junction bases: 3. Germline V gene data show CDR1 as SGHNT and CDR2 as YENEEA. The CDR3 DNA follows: TGTGCCAGCAGCGGACAGGGATTCTACGAGCAGTACTTC. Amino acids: CASSGQGFYEQYF.

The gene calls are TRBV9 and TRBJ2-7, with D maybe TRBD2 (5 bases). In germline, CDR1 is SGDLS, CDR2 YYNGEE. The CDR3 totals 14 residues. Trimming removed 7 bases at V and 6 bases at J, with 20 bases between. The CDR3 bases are TGTGCCAGCTCCGTAGGACGGGGAAGAGCCGAGCAGTACTTC. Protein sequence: CASSVGRGRAEQYF.

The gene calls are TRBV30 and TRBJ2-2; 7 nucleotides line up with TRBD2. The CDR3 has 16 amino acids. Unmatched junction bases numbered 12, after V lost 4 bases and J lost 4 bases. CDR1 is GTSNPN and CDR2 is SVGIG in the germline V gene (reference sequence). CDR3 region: CAWTHWGEGPTGELFF. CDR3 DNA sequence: TGTGCCTGGACCCATTGGGGGGAGGGCCCCACCGGGGAGCTGTTTTTT.

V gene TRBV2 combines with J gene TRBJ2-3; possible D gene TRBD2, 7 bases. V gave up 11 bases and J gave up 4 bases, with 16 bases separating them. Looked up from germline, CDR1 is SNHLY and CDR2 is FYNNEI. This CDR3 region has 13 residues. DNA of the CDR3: TGTGCCCGCGGGGGCCAAGTTGCAGATACGCAGTATTTT. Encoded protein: CARGGQVADTQYF.

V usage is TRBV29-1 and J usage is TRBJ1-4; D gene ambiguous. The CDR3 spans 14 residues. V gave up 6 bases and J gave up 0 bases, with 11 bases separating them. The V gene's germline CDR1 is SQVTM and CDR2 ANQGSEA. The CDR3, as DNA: TGCAGCGTCGCAGAGGGAACAACTAATGAAAAACTGTTTTTT. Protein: CSVAEGTTNEKLFF.

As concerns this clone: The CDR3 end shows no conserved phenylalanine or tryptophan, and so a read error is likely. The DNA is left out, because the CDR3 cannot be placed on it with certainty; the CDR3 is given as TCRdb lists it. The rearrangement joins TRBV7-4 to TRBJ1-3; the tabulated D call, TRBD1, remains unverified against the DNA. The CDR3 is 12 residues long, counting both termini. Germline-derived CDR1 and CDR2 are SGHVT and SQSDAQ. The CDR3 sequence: CASSLLPGQGSY.

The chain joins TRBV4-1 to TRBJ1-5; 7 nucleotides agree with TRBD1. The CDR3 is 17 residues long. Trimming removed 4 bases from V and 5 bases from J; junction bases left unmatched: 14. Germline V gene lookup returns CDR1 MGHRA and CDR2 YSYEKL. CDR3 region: CASSLKATGTDDQPQHF. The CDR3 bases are TGCGCCAGCAGCCTGAAAGCCACCGGGACAGACGATCAGCCCCAGCATTTT.

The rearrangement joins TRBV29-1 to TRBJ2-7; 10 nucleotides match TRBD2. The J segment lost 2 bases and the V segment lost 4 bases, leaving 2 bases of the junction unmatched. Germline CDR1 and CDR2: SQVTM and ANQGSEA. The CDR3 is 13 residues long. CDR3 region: CSVGTSGTYEQYF. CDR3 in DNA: TGCAGCGTTGGGACTAGCGGTACCTACGAGCAGTACTTC.

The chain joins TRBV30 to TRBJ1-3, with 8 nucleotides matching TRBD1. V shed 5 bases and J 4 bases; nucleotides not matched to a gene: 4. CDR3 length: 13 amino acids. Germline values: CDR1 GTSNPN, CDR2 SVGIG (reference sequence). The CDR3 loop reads CAWGTGLGNTIYF. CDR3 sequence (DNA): TGTGCCTGGGGGACAGGCCTAGGAAACACCATATATTTT.

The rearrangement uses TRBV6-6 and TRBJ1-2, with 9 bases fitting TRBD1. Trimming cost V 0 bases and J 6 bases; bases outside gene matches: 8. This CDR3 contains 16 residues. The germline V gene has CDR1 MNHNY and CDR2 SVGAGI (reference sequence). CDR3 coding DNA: TGTGCCAGCAGTTACTCGATTGGGACAGGGCCCGATGGCTACACCTTC. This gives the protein CASSYSIGTGPDGYTF.

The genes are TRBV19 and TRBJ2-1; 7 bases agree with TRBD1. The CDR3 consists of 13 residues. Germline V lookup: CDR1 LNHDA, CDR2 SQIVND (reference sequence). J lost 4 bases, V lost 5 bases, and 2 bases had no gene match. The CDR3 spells CASSPGGYNEQFF. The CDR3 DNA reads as TGTGCCAGTAGTCCAGGGGGATACAATGAGCAGTTCTTC.

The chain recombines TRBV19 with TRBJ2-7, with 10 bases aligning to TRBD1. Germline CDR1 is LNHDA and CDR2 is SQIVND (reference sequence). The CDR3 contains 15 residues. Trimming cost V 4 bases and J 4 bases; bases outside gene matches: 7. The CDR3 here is CASSTGTGVGYEQYF. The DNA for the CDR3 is TGTGCCAGTAGTACCGGGACAGGGGTCGGGTACGAGCAGTACTTC.

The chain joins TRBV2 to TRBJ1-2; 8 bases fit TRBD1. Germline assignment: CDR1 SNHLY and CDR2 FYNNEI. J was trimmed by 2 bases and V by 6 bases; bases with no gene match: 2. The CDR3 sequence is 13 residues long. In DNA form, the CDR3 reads TGTGCCAGCAGGGGACAGGCAAACTATGGCTACACCTTC. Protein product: CASRGQANYGYTF.

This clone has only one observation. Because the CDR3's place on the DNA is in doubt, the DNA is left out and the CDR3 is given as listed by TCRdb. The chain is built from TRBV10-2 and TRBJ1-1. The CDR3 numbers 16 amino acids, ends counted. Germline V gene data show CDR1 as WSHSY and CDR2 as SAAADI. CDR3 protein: CASSDFRGREGTEAFF.

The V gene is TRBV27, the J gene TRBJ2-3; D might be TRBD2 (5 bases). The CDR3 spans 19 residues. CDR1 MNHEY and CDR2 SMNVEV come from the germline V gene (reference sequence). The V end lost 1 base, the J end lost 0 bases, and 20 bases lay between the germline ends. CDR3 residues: CASSLLTRGLLSSTDTQYF. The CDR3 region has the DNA TGTGCCAGCAGTTTATTGACCCGTGGACTGCTCTCTAGCACAGATACGCAGTATTTT.

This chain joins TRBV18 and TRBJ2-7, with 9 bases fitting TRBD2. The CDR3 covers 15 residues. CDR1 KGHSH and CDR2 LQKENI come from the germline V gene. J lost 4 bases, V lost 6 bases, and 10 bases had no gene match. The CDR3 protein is CASSRDSGRYYEQYF. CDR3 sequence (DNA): TGTGCCAGCTCCCGCGATAGCGGGAGATATTACGAGCAGTACTTC. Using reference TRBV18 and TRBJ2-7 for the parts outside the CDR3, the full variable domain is NAGVMQNPRHLVRRRGQEARLRCSPMKGHSHVYWYRQLPEEGLKFMVYLQKENIIDESGMPKERFSAEFPKEGPSILRIQQVVRGDSAAYFCASSRDSGRYYEQYFGPGTRLTVT.

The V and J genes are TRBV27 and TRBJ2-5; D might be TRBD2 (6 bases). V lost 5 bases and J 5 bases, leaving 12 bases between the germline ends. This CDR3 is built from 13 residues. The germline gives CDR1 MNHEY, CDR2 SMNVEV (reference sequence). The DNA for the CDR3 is TGTGCCAGCAGTCCCAGGGAGGAGGAGACCCAGTACTTC. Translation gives CASSPREEETQYF.

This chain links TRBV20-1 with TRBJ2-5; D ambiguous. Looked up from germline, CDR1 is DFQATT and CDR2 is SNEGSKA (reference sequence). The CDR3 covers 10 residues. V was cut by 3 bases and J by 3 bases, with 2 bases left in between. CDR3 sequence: CSASKETQYF. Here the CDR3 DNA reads TGCAGTGCTAGCAAAGAGACCCAGTACTTC.

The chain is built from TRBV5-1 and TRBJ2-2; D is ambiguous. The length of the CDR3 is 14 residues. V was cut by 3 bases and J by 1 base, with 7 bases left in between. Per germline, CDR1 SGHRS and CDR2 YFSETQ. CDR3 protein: CASSSTGNTGELFF. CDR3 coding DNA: TGCGCCAGCAGCTCAACCGGGAACACCGGGGAGCTGTTTTTT.

In nucleotides, the CDR3 is TGTGCCAGCTCACCTACTTATCAGAACACTGAAGCTTTCTTT. This gives the protein CASSPTYQNTEAFF. V gene TRBV18 combines with J gene TRBJ1-1; no firm D call. Germline-derived CDR1 and CDR2 are KGHSH and LQKENI. Deletions cut 3 bases from V and 1 base from J, with 9 bases between. The length of the CDR3 is 14 residues.

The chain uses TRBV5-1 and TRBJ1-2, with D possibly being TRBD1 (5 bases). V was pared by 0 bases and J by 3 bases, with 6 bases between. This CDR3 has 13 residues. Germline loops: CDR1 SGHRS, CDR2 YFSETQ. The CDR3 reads CASSLAGDYGYTF. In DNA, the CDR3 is TGCGCCAGCAGCTTGGCGGGGGACTATGGCTACACCTTC.